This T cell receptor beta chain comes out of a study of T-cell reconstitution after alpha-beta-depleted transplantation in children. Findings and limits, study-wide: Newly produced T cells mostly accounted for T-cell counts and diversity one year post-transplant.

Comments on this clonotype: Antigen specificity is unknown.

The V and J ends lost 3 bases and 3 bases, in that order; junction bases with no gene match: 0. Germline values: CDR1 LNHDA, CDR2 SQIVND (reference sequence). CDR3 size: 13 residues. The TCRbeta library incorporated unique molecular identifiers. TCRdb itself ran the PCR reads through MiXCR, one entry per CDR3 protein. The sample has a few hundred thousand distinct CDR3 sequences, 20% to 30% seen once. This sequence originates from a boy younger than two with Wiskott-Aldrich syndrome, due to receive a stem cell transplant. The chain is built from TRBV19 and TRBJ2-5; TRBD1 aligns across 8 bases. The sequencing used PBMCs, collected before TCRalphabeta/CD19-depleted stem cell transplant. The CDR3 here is CASSMGQEETQYF. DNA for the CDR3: TGTGCCAGTAGTATGGGACAGGAAGAGACCCAGTACTTC.